A selection of T cell receptor beta chains follows, all from one sample in a study of CD8+ T cells in alopecia areata. Some clones are missing from TCRdb's copy, which holds only in-frame ones; the method was immunoSEQ multiplex PCR. The table includes over 250,000 clones, roughly 60% detected once. The material sequenced was CD4+ T cells sorted from blood, taken around week 54, from a patient treated with tofacitinib. Every receptor here comes from a human donor with alopecia areata. The CDR3 runs from the conserved cysteine through the conserved F or W. D genes are given only for firm matches. Size is omitted from some rows. Given values are once, few, many or a class for expanded clones.

CASSGRALGEQYF	TGTGCCAGCAGCGGGAGGGCGTTGGGCGAGCAGTACTTC	TRBD2	TRBV5-6	-	TRBJ2-7
CASSLQYREQYF	TGTGCCAGCAGTTTACAGTACCGCGAGCAGTACTTC	-	TRBV25-1	-	TRBJ2-7
CSVVYGSYEQYF	TGCAGCGTTGTATACGGTTCCTACGAGCAGTACTTC	-	TRBV29-1	-	TRBJ2-7
CASSEYTGGSQYF	TGTGCCAGCAGTGAATATACTGGGGGGTCCCAGTACTTC	-	TRBV25-1	-	TRBJ2-5
CATSTGLQETQYF	TGTGCCACCAGCACGGGACTTCAAGAGACCCAGTACTTC	-	TRBV15	few	TRBJ2-5
CASGGVYEQYF	TGTGCCAGCGGTGGTGTCTACGAGCAGTACTTC	-	TRBV11-2	-	TRBJ2-7
CASSPGTVSGGFGRNEQFF	TGTGCCAGCAGCCCAGGGACGGTTAGCGGGGGATTTGGGAGGAATGAGCAGTTCTTC	TRBD2	TRBV9	-	TRBJ2-1
CASSQEEGMDTQYF	TGCGCCAGCAGCCAAGAAGAAGGGATGGATACGCAGTATTTT	-	TRBV4-1	-	TRBJ2-3
CASSSYRGYEQYF	TGTGCCAGCAGCTCGTACAGGGGTTACGAGCAGTACTTC	TRBD1	TRBV13	-	TRBJ2-7
CASSLSLGAKDTQYF	TGTGCCAGCAGCCTCAGCTTGGGGGCAAAAGATACGCAGTATTTT	-	TRBV7-2	-	TRBJ2-3
CASSLEVSYEQYF	TGCGCCAGCAGCTTGGAAGTCTCCTACGAGCAGTACTTC	-	TRBV5-1	-	TRBJ2-7
CASSQVQAQGETQYF	TGCGCCAGCAGCCAAGTGCAGGCCCAAGGGGAGACCCAGTACTTC	-	TRBV4-1	few	TRBJ2-5
CASSSETGFRSPLHF	TGTGCCAGCAGTTCCGAGACAGGGTTCCGTTCACCCCTCCACTTT	TRBD1	TRBV27	-	TRBJ1-6
CASSVRASGANVLTF	TGTGCCAGCAGCGTACGGGCATCTGGGGCCAACGTCCTGACTTTC	-	TRBV9	-	TRBJ2-6
CASSHGRLAGGTDTQYF	TGCGCCAGCAGCCACGGGCGACTAGCGGGGGGTACAGATACGCAGTATTTT	TRBD2	TRBV4-3	few	TRBJ2-3
CAWMGGPNEQFF	TGTGCCTGGATGGGCGGGCCTAATGAGCAGTTCTTC	-	TRBV30	few	TRBJ2-1
CAWSRPANGNTIYF	TGTGCCTGGAGTCGGCCCGCGAATGGAAACACCATATATTTT	-	TRBV30	-	TRBJ1-3
CASTPGQLSYNEQFF	TGCGCCAGCACCCCCGGACAACTCTCCTACAATGAGCAGTTCTTC	-	TRBV5-1	-	TRBJ2-1
CSATNNEKLFF	TGCAGTGCTACCAATAATGAAAAACTGTTTTTT	-	TRBV20-1	-	TRBJ1-4
CASSQELPGAEAFF	TGCGCCAGCAGCCAAGAGTTACCTGGAGCTGAAGCTTTCTTT	-	TRBV4-1	-	TRBJ1-1
CASRPDYQGHTEAFF	TGTGCCAGCAGGCCCGATTATCAGGGGCACACTGAAGCTTTCTTT	-	TRBV6-5	-	TRBJ1-1
CASSLISDAYEQYF	TGCGCCAGCAGCTTGATTAGTGACGCCTACGAGCAGTACTTC	-	TRBV5-1	-	TRBJ2-7
CASSLGAGTETQYF	TGTGCCAGCAGCTTAGGAGCGGGCACCGAGACCCAGTACTTC	-	TRBV13	once	TRBJ2-5
CASSLAGAVNTEAFF	TGTGCCAGCAGCTTAGCAGGGGCGGTGAACACTGAAGCTTTCTTT	-	TRBV7-2	few	TRBJ1-1
CAWRAHPGEGGYTF	TGTGCCTGGAGGGCCCACCCAGGGGAAGGTGGCTACACCTTC	-	TRBV30	-	TRBJ1-2
CASRGGYNEQFF	TGTGCCAGCAGGGGCGGCTACAATGAGCAGTTCTTC	-	TRBV6-5	-	TRBJ2-1
CAWSPGAMDMGGELFF	TGTGCCTGGAGTCCAGGGGCGATGGACATGGGCGGGGAGCTGTTTTTT	-	TRBV30	-	TRBJ2-2
CASSEMDSPAYEQYF	TGTGCCAGCAGTGAGATGGATTCCCCGGCCTACGAGCAGTACTTC	-	TRBV25-1	-	TRBJ2-7
CASSPQSATITEQFF	TGTGCCAGCAGCCCCCAGTCGGCAACAATCACTGAGCAGTTCTTC	-	TRBV7-2	-	TRBJ2-1
CSASREETQYF	TGCAGTGCTAGCAGGGAAGAGACCCAGTACTTC	-	TRBV20-1	once	TRBJ2-5
CASSRTGTSGELFF	TGTGCCAGCAGTCGGACAGGGACGTCCGGGGAGCTGTTTTTT	TRBD1	TRBV2	-	TRBJ2-2
CASRDNYEQYF	TGTGCCAGCCGGGACAACTACGAGCAGTACTTC	-	TRBV6-5	-	TRBJ2-7
CASTPFYEQYF	TGTGCCAGCACCCCTTTTTACGAGCAGTACTTC	-	TRBV2	-	TRBJ2-7
CASSLAGGRTDTQYF	TGTGCCAGCAGCTTAGCCGGGGGGAGGACAGATACGCAGTATTTT	TRBD2	TRBV7-2	few	TRBJ2-3
CASSKGTGDQPQHF	TGTGCCAGCAGCAAAGGGACAGGGGATCAGCCCCAGCATTTT	TRBD1	TRBV7-9	few	TRBJ1-5
CASSYQGLNTEAFF	TGTGCCAGCAGTTACCAGGGGCTGAACACTGAAGCTTTCTTT	-	TRBV6-5	-	TRBJ1-1
CASSVGNTGELFF	TGTGCCAGCAGTGTAGGGAACACCGGGGAGCTGTTTTTT	-	TRBV2	few	TRBJ2-2
CAWSRADRQPQHF	TGTGCCTGGAGTAGGGCGGACCGGCAGCCCCAGCATTTT	-	TRBV30	-	TRBJ1-5
CASSIGFQGETQYF	TGTGCCAGTAGTATAGGTTTCCAAGGGGAGACCCAGTACTTC	-	TRBV19	once	TRBJ2-5
CASASGGKITDTQYF	TGTGCCAGCGCTAGCGGGGGGAAAATCACAGATACGCAGTATTTT	TRBD2	TRBV6-6	-	TRBJ2-3
CASSDSGGATDTQYF	TGTGCCAGCAGTGATAGCGGGGGGGCCACAGATACGCAGTATTTT	TRBD2	TRBV6-4	-	TRBJ2-3
CASSFGQHSPLHF	TGTGCCAGCAGTTTCGGACAGCATTCACCCCTCCACTTT	-	TRBV27	-	TRBJ1-6
CASSLTGRGEQYF	TGTGCCAGCAGCTTAACGGGCAGGGGCGAGCAGTACTTC	-	TRBV13	-	TRBJ2-7
CASSFGTANTEAFF	TGTGCCAGCAGCTTCGGGACAGCTAACACTGAAGCTTTCTTT	TRBD1	TRBV7-9	few	TRBJ1-1
CASSLGQSYNEQFF	TGTGCCAGCAGCTTAGGTCAGTCCTACAATGAGCAGTTCTTC	-	TRBV7-3	-	TRBJ2-1
CSVVPGLAPYEQYF	TGCAGCGTTGTTCCGGGACTAGCGCCCTACGAGCAGTACTTC	TRBD2	TRBV29-1	-	TRBJ2-7
CAWDRGGSTEAFF	TGTGCCTGGGACAGGGGGGGGAGCACTGAAGCTTTCTTT	TRBD1	TRBV30	-	TRBJ1-1